This T cell receptor (beta chain) emerged from a study of blood T cell repertoires in COVID-19. Per germline, CDR1 SGHTA and CDR2 FQGNSA. V gave up 3 bases and J gave up 3 bases, with 15 bases separating them. The CDR3 has 15 residues. A single count supports this clone. TCRdb's copy holds only in-frame clones and misses some; the assay was immunoSEQ multiplex PCR. The sample includes 110,000 or so clones, less than 75% seen only once; the top ten take about 1.8%. What was sequenced was peripheral blood. This TCR came from a woman between 40 and 50 years old with acute or convalescent COVID-19. The chain recombines TRBV7-2 with TRBJ2-7, with TRBD1 as a possible D gene (5 bases). Here the CDR3 DNA reads TGTGCCAGCAGCTTGGGGCAGGGTCTATTCTACGAGCAGTACTTC. Protein sequence: CASSLGQGLFYEQYF.